The 28 T cell receptor beta chains below all came from one sample that was sequenced in a study of blood T cell repertoires in COVID-19 (TCRdb year 2020). Library preparation was by the immunoSEQ multiplex PCR assay. The clones in this table, taken by TCRdb from immuneACCESS, are in-frame only. Not every clone is retained; where verified, under half of the shortfall comes from an unresolved V gene, and the cause of the rest is unknown. For this sample there are 100,000 or so clones; 70% to 90% appear just once. In total, the top ten clones hold over 10% of the sample. The sequenced sample was peripheral blood. These receptors all come from a human donor in a cohort sampled during active COVID-19.

The V and J genes are TRBV5-1 and TRBJ2-7; D gene ambiguous. V lost 0 bases, J lost 0 bases, and 7 bases lay in between. Germline V gene lookup returns CDR1 SGHRS and CDR2 YFSETQ. The CDR3 contains 14 residues. CDR3 residues: CASSLVGSSYEQYF. CDR3 DNA sequence: TGCGCCAGCAGCTTGGTTGGCTCCTCCTACGAGCAGTACTTC.

The rearrangement joins TRBV11-2 to TRBJ2-7, with 7 positions matching TRBD2. Germline V gene lookup returns CDR1 SGHAT and CDR2 FQNNGV. This CDR3 comprises 14 residues. Losses at the gene ends were 1 base for V and 2 bases for J; bases not matched to a gene: 2. The CDR3 loop is CASSLGGGPYEQYF. CDR3 nucleotides: TGTGCCAGCAGCTTAGGGGGAGGGCCCTACGAGCAGTACTTC.

The chain has TRBV18 and TRBJ1-2, with TRBD1 matching 7 bases. Germline-derived CDR1 and CDR2 are KGHSH and LQKENI. The V and J ends lost 4 bases and 4 bases, in that order; junction bases with no gene match: 9. This CDR3 has 15 amino acids. This CDR3 is CASSLGTDMTYGYTF. The CDR3 DNA sequence: TGTGCCAGCTCACTCGGGACAGACATGACCTATGGCTACACCTTC.

The chain recombines TRBV18 with TRBJ1-5; D call uncertain. V gave up 6 bases and J gave up 3 bases, with 9 bases separating them. CDR3 size: 13 residues. Germline CDR1 reads KGHSH; CDR2 reads LQKENI. The CDR3: CASSRGLNQPQHF. CDR3 nucleotides: TGTGCCAGCTCTCGGGGTCTCAATCAGCCCCAGCATTTT.

This chain uses TRBV27 with TRBJ2-1, with D perhaps TRBD2 (6 bases). The CDR3 length is 16 residues. V lost 3 bases and J 0 bases, leaving 12 bases between the germline ends. Germline V lookup: CDR1 MNHEY, CDR2 SMNVEV (reference sequence). Written as DNA, the CDR3 is TGTGCCAGCAGTTTTCACAGCGGGTCCTCCTACAATGAGCAGTTCTTC. It encodes CASSFHSGSSYNEQFF.

This chain links TRBV29-1 with TRBJ1-1; D is unclear. The CDR3 totals 14 residues. CDR1 is SQVTM, CDR2 ANQGSEA, per germline. Trimming removed 1 base from V and 5 bases from J, with 14 bases in between. The CDR3 protein is CSVEVGSIGTEAFF. The DNA of the CDR3 is TGCAGCGTTGAAGTCGGGAGTATTGGGACTGAAGCTTTCTTT.

This clone was detected only once. This chain links TRBV18 with TRBJ1-5, with 8 nucleotides matching TRBD1. CDR1 and CDR2 (germline): KGHSH, LQKENI. The CDR3 contains 15 residues. V was clipped by 4 bases and J by 4 bases; unmatched bases: 6. The CDR3 bases are TGTGCCAGCTCACAAGGCACAGGGGGTAATCAGCCCCAGCATTTT. This sequence encodes CASSQGTGGNQPQHF.

The V call is TRBV4-3, the J call TRBJ2-6, with 12 bases fitting TRBD1. Germline-derived CDR1 and CDR2 are LGHNA and YSLEER. The V gene end was trimmed by 5 bases and the J gene end by 3 bases; junction bases not matched to a gene: 5. The CDR3 runs 17 residues. CDR3 DNA sequence: TGCGCCAGCAGCGTCGGGACAGGGGGCGGTGGGGCCAACGTCCTGACTTTC. Its protein product is CASSVGTGGGGANVLTF.

This clone was counted a few times. The CDR3 region has the DNA TGTGCCAGCAGCTTGGGCGCGGTTCAGCCCCAGCATTTT. This gives the protein CASSLGAVQPQHF. The rearrangement links TRBV5-6 to TRBJ1-5; D call uncertain. Germline-derived CDR1 and CDR2 are SGHDT and YYEEEE. The CDR3 runs 13 residues. The ends were cut back, 0 bases at V and 6 bases at J, with 7 bases in the middle.

The chain has TRBV5-1 and TRBJ1-1; TRBD1 might be the D (5 bases). Trimming stripped 4 bases from V and 4 bases from J, with 14 bases between. The germline V gene encodes CDR1 SGHRS and CDR2 YFSETQ. The CDR3 is made up of 14 amino acids. CDR3 coding DNA: TGCGCCAGCAGCACGCGGGGGGAGTTCACTGAAGCTTTCTTT. It translates to CASSTRGEFTEAFF.

The genes are TRBV5-8 and TRBJ1-6; tentatively, D is TRBD1 (5 bases). The V end lost 2 bases, the J end lost 6 bases, and 6 bases lay between the germline ends. Germline V lookup: CDR1 SGHTS, CDR2 YDEGEE. This CDR3 region has 13 residues. The CDR3 here is CASSFQGNSPLHF. CDR3 bases: TGTGCCAGCAGCTTCCAGGGTAATTCACCCCTCCACTTT.

V is TRBV7-2 and J is TRBJ2-7, with a possible D match to TRBD1 (6 bases). Germline loops: CDR1 SGHTA, CDR2 FQGNSA. Trimming removed 4 bases at V and 2 bases at J, with 12 bases between. This CDR3 contains 14 residues. For the CDR3, the DNA is TGTGCCAGCAGCTCGGGACAAGCCGCCTACGAGCAGTACTTC. Translation gives CASSSGQAAYEQYF.

This chain uses TRBV5-8 with TRBJ2-3; D might be TRBD2 (5 bases). The CDR3 totals 13 residues. Germline lookup yields CDR1 SGHTS and CDR2 YDEGEE. V gave up 2 bases and J gave up 5 bases, with 9 bases separating them. The chain's CDR3 is CASSFKRGDTQYF. Here the CDR3 DNA reads TGTGCCAGCAGCTTTAAACGGGGAGATACGCAGTATTTT. Looking up the rest from reference TRBV5-8 and TRBJ2-3 gives the full variable domain: EAGVTQSPTHLIKTRGQQATLRCSPISGHTSVYWYQQALGLGLQFLLWYDEGEERNRGNFPPRFSGRQFPNYSSELNVNALELEDSALYLCASSFKRGDTQYFGPGTRLTVL.

This clone was recorded only once. The chain carries TRBV5-5 and TRBJ1-1; D gene uncertain. The V end was cut by 1 base, the J end by 2 bases, with 9 bases between. The CDR3 has 14 residues. The germline CDR1 and CDR2 sequences are SGHKS and YYEKEE (reference sequence). The CDR3 nucleotides read TGTGCCAGCAGCTTGAGTCGGGGAAACACTGAAGCTTTCTTT. Its translation is CASSLSRGNTEAFF.

This chain joins TRBV18 and TRBJ1-2; TRBD1 is a possible D gene (5 bases). V lost 6 bases and J lost 4, with 15 bases in between. Per germline, CDR1 KGHSH and CDR2 LQKENI. The CDR3 loop spans 14 amino acids. CDR3 coding DNA: TGTGCCAGCTCCGAATATCAGGGCAGCTATGGCTACACCTTC. It codes for CASSEYQGSYGYTF.

CDR3: CASSLTATNEKLFF. CDR3 sequence (DNA): TGTGCCAGCAGCTTGACTGCAACTAATGAAAAACTGTTTTTT. The V call is TRBV7-9, the J call TRBJ1-4, with D hard to call. Germline lookup yields CDR1 SEHNR and CDR2 FQNEAQ (reference sequence). The CDR3 is 14 residues long. Between the trimmed V and J ends, which lost 3 bases and 0 bases, there was a span of 5 bases.

The J gene is TRBJ1-1, the V gene TRBV19; no definite D call. This CDR3 contains 13 residues. Germline V gene lookup returns CDR1 LNHDA and CDR2 SQIVND (reference sequence). Trimming took off 3 bases at V and 7 bases at J, with 12 bases between the two ends. CDR3 coding DNA: TGTGCCAGTAGTATTAGAGGCAGAAATGAAGCTTTCTTT. It translates to CASSIRGRNEAFF.

This chain uses TRBV6-5 with TRBJ1-2, with 7 bases lining up with TRBD1. The CDR3 runs 13 residues. Germline-derived CDR1 and CDR2 are MNHEY and SVGAGI. Trimming cost V 5 bases and J 3 bases; bases outside gene matches: 3. CDR3 residues: CASSKTGDYGYTF. CDR3 nucleotide sequence: TGTGCCAGCAGTAAAACAGGGGACTATGGCTACACCTTC.

The gene calls are TRBV15 and TRBJ2-7, with D possibly TRBD1 on 5 matching bases. The CDR3 is 13 residues long. Germline lookup yields CDR1 LNHNV and CDR2 YYDKDF (reference sequence). Trimming removed 5 bases from V and 2 bases from J, with 10 bases in between. The CDR3 reads CATSVDSTYEQYF. DNA of the CDR3: TGTGCCACCAGCGTAGACAGTACCTACGAGCAGTACTTC.

The chain carries TRBV6-2 or TRBV6-3 and TRBJ1-6; no definite D call. The germline CDR1 and CDR2 sequences are MNHEY and SVGEGT. The CDR3 covers 11 residues. The V end was cut by 2 bases, the J end by 11 bases, with 4 bases between. In DNA, the CDR3 is TGTGCCAGCAGTTACGGAGCACCCCTCCACTTT. Amino acids: CASSYGAPLHF.

The chain couples TRBV18 to TRBJ2-2; 9 bases map to TRBD1. CDR3 length: 16 residues. Germline CDR1 KGHSH, CDR2 LQKENI. V dropped 6 bases and J dropped 6; count of bases not matched to a gene: 11. The CDR3 region has the DNA TGTGCCAGCTCCCCCGGGACAGGGACAGTAGCCGGGGAGCTGTTTTTT. Protein: CASSPGTGTVAGELFF.

This clone came up once. The rearrangement uses TRBV10-2 and TRBJ2-1, with a tentative D call TRBD2 (6 bases). Germline V gene sequence: CDR1 WSHSY, CDR2 SAAADI. This CDR3 has 15 residues. Trimming pared 6 bases from V and 1 base from J, leaving 13 bases between. The CDR3 nucleotides read TGCGCCAGCAGAGCCCGGGACTTGTCCTACAATGAGCAGTTCTTC. Protein product: CASRARDLSYNEQFF.

V is TRBV2 and J is TRBJ1-1; D is perhaps TRBD1 (5 bases). This CDR3 comprises 15 residues. Germline CDR1 SNHLY, CDR2 FYNNEI. The ends were cut back, 6 bases at V and 1 base at J, with 15 bases in the middle. This CDR3 reads CASRTRLGANTEAFF. The CDR3 DNA reads as TGTGCCAGCAGAACCCGGTTAGGGGCGAACACTGAAGCTTTCTTT.

The CDR3 sequence is CASNQGTGNYEQYF. CDR3 coding DNA: TGTGCCAGCAATCAGGGGACAGGGAACTACGAGCAGTACTTC. The chain links TRBV6-5 to TRBJ2-7, with 9 bases that match TRBD1. V lost 7 bases, J lost 3 bases, and 7 bases stayed unmatched. CDR3 size: 14 residues. The germline V gene has CDR1 MNHEY and CDR2 SVGAGI.

V and J are TRBV6-6 and TRBJ2-7, with 11 bases matching TRBD2. Germline V gives CDR1 MNHNY, CDR2 SVGAGI (reference sequence). This CDR3 is 14 amino acids long. Germline trimming cut 2 bases from V and 4 bases from J; bases unmatched to any gene: 1. As DNA, the CDR3 is TGTGCCAGCAGTTACGGGACTAGCGGTTACGAGCAGTACTTC. Encoded protein: CASSYGTSGYEQYF.

The rearrangement uses TRBV6-1 and TRBJ1-4; 8 positions match TRBD1. The CDR3 is 13 amino acids. CDR1 MNHNS and CDR2 SASEGT come from the germline V gene. Trimming took 3 bases from V and 11 from J; bases not matched to a gene: 5. The CDR3 is CASSEWTGRKLFF. The CDR3 DNA reads as TGTGCCAGCAGTGAGTGGACAGGGAGGAAACTGTTTTTT.

The rearrangement joins TRBV24-1 to TRBJ1-2; weak D call: TRBD1 (6 bases). Trimming shortened V by 9 bases and J by 5 bases, and 9 bases separated the two germline ends. Germline V lookup: CDR1 KGHDR, CDR2 SFDVKD. This CDR3 has 11 residues. The CDR3 bases are TGTGCCACCGAAGGGGGTTATGGCTACACCTTC. It is translated as CATEGGYGYTF.

J is TRBJ2-7 and V is TRBV11-2; TRBD2 aligns across 12 bases. CDR3 length equals 15 residues. Germline CDR1 reads SGHAT; CDR2 reads FQNNGV. V lost 6 bases and J lost 0; bases outside the gene matches: 3. This chain's CDR3 is CASSSLAGGSYEQYF. CDR3 in DNA: TGTGCCAGCAGTTCACTAGCGGGAGGCTCCTACGAGCAGTACTTC.